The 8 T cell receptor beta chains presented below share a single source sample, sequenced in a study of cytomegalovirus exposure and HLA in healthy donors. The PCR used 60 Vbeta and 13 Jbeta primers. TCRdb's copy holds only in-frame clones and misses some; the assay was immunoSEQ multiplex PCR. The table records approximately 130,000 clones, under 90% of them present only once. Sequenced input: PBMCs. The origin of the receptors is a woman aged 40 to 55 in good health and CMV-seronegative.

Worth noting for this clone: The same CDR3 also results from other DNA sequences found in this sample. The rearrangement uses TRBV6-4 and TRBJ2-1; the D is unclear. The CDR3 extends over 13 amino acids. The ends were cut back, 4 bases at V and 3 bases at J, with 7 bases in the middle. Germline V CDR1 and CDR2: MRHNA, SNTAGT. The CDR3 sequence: CASSASSYNEQFF. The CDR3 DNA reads TGTGCCAGCAGTGCGAGTAGCTACAATGAGCAGTTCTTC.

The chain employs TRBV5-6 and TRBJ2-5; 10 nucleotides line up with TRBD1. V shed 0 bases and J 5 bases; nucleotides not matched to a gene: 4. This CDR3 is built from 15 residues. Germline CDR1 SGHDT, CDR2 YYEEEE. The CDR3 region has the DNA TGTGCCAGCAGCTTGGGAGGACAGGGGGGGGAGACCCAGTACTTC. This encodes CASSLGGQGGETQYF.

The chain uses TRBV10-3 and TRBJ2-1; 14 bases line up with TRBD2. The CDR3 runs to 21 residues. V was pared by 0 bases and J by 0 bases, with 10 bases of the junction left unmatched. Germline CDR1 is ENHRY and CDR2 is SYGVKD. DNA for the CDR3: TGTGCCATCAGTGAGTCATTAGGACTAGCGGGGGGAAAGGGCTCCTACAATGAGCAGTTCTTC. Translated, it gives CAISESLGLAGGKGSYNEQFF.

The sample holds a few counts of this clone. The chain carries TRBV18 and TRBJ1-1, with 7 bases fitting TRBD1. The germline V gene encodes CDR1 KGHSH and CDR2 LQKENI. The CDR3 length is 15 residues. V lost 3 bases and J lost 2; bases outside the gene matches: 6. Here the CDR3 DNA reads TGTGCCAGCTCACCCGGGACAGCCCTTAACACTGAAGCTTTCTTT. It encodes CASSPGTALNTEAFF.

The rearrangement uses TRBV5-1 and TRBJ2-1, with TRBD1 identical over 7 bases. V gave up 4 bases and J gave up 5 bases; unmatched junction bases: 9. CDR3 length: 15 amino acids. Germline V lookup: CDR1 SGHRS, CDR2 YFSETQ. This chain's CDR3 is CASSTRGWSDNEQFF. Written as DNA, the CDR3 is TGCGCCAGCAGCACCAGGGGGTGGTCCGACAATGAGCAGTTCTTC.

The CDR3 DNA reads as TGTGCCAGTAGTATAGGAACGGGGATTAGCAATCAGCCCCAGCATTTT. The encoded protein is CASSIGTGISNQPQHF. The chain is built from TRBV19 and TRBJ1-5, with D unresolved. The length of the CDR3 is 16 residues. Trimming took off 1 base at V and 0 bases at J, with 10 bases between the two ends. Germline assignment: CDR1 LNHDA and CDR2 SQIVND (reference sequence).

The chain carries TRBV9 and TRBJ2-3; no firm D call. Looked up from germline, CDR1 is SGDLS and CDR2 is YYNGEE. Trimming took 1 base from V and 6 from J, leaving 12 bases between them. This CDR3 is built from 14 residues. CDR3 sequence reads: CASSVSHYTDTQYF. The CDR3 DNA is TGTGCCAGCAGCGTAAGTCACTACACGGATACGCAGTATTTT. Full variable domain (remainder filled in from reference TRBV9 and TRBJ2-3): DSGVTQTPKHLITATGQRVTLRCSPRSGDLSVYWYQQSLDQGLQFLIQYYNGEERAKGNILERFSAQQFPDLHSELNLSSLELGDSALYFCASSVSHYTDTQYFGPGTRLTVL.

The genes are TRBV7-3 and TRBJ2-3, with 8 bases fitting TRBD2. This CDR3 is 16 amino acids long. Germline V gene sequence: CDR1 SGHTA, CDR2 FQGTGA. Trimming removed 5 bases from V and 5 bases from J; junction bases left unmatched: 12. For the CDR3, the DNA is TGTGCCAGCAGCCTAAGCGGGGGAGCCTTAGGAGATACGCAGTATTTT. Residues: CASSLSGGALGDTQYF.